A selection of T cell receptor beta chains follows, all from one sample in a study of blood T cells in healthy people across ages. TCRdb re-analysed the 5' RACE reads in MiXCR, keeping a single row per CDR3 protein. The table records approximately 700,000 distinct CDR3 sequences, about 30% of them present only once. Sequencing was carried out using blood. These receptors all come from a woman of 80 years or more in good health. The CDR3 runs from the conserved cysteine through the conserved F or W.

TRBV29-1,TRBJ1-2,CSVADLYGYTF
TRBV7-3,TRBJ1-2,CASSPPRWSQWVIYGYTF
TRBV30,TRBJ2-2,CAWSAIGGGELFF
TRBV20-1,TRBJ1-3,CSAYRDSGNTIYF
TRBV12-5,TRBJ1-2,CASARGLQPYGYTF
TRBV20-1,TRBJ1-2,CSVSPRGRGHGYTF
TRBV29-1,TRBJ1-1,CSAGKALNTEAFF
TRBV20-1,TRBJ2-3,CSARKGSASTDTQYF
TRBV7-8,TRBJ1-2,CASSTRTDDGYTF
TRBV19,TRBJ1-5,CASKVNSNQPQHF
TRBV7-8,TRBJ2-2,CASSLRRPNTGELFF
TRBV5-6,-,CASSLDPAGLPYEQYF
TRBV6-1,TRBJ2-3,CASRKTSGGTDTQYF
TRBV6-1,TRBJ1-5,CASSEEGNSNQPQHF
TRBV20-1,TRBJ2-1,CSASRWVSGARVDEQFF
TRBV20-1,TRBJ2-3,CSANTRWGQGASDTQYF
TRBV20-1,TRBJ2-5,CSARDRGLPSYNEQYF
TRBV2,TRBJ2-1,CVSSTDRGRGNEQFF
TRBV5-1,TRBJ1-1,CASSFQQNTEAFF
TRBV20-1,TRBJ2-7,CSARYYEQYF
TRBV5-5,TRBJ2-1,CASSETPFPYNEQFF
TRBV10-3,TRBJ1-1,CAISGGGPEAFF
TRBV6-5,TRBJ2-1,CASSSTGQGADNEQFF
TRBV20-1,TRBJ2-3,CSASSTSGKGDTQYF
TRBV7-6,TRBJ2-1,CASSPSVELNEQFF
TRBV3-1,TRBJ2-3,CASSLAGSPWTTDTQYF
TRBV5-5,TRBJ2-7,CASSPVAGDYEQYF
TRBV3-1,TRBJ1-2,CASSQGGADYGYTF
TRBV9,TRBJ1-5,CASSSDLGGNQPQHF
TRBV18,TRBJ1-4,CASSPERVGNEKLFF
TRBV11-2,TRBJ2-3,CASSLDLHPDTQYF
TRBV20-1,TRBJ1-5,CSAIMQGKYQPQHF
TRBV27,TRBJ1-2,CASSSQPGLPSGYTF
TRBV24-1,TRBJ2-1,CATSDLLNEQFF
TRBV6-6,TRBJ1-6,CASSYVDSPLHF
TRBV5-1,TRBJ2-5,CASSSSGGAKETQYF
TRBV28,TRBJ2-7,CASGRDRGTYEQYF
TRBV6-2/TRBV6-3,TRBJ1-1,CASSRTGTSEAFF
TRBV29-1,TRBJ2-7,CSVETGTGIPPSYEQYF
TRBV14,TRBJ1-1,CASSRRTGMNTEAFF
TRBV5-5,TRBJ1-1,CASSWTVNTEAFF
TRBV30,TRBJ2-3,CAWSIGGGTDTQYF
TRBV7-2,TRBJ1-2,CASSKRQGANYGYTF
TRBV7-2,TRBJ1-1,CASSSRKGNTEAFF
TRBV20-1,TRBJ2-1,CSASPPAGNYNEQFF
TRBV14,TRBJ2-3,CASSQPLLAGGRDTQYF
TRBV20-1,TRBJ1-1,CLCTAEAFF
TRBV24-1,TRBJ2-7,CATSDGGTSAHEQYF
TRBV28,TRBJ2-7,CASSLYGQGPDEQYF
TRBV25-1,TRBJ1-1,CASKETDRNTEAFF
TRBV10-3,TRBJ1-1,CAISGQYTEAFF